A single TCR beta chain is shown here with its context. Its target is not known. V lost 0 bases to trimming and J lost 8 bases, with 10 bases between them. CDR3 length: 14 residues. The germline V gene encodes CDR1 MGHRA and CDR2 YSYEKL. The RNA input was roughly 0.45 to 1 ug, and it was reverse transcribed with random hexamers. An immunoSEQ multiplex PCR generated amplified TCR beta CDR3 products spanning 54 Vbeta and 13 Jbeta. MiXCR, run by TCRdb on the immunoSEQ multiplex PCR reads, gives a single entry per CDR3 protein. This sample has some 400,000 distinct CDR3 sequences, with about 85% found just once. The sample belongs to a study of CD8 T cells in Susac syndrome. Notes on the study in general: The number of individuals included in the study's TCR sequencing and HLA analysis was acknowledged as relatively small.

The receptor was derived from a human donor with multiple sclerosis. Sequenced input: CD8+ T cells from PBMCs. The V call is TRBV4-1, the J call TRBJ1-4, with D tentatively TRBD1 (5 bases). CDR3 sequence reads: CASSQDQGWEKLFF. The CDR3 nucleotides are TGCGCCAGCAGCCAAGATCAGGGTTGGGAAAAACTGTTTTTT.